A selection of T cell receptor beta chains follows, all from one sample in a study of blood T cells in healthy people across ages. MiXCR, run by TCRdb on the 5' RACE reads, gives a single entry per CDR3 protein. The top ten hold approximately 3.7% of the sample, which has a few hundred thousand distinct CDR3 sequences, about 27% seen once. These data were also filed under a second study, of T cells of mothers and their children.

The material sequenced was blood. The origin of the receptors is a boy aged 2 to 10 in good health. Both conserved end residues are trimmed from each CDR3. The D gene is left open where the match is weak.

D gene: .; V gene: TRBV10-3; CDR3 protein: ATEGGRNEQF
D gene: TRBD2; V gene: TRBV6-2/TRBV6-3; CDR3 protein: ASSHGLAGGVGIAKNIQY
D gene: .; V gene: TRBV12-5; CDR3 protein: ASGLMTEETQY
D gene: .; V gene: TRBV4-1; CDR3 protein: ASSHEGSYEQY
D gene: .; V gene: TRBV29-1; CDR3 protein: SAKSGTEAF
D gene: .; V gene: TRBV9; CDR3 protein: ASSVGVLAEPQH
D gene: .; V gene: TRBV29-1; CDR3 protein: SVENPGRWTGETQY
D gene: .; V gene: TRBV27; CDR3 protein: ASSIRTGTLVYEQY
D gene: .; V gene: TRBV20-1; CDR3 protein: SARGLLAETYNEQF
D gene: .; V gene: TRBV9; CDR3 protein: ASSVGGGTYNEQF
D gene: TRBD2; V gene: TRBV5-1; CDR3 protein: ASSLEGTSGKKF
D gene: TRBD2; V gene: TRBV3-1; CDR3 protein: ACGGAKNIQY
D gene: .; V gene: TRBV30; CDR3 protein: AWPCWGLYEQY
D gene: TRBD2; V gene: TRBV18; CDR3 protein: ASSPPAGLAGEETQY
D gene: TRBD1; V gene: TRBV20-1; CDR3 protein: SARGTWYGYT